This T cell receptor beta chain derives from a study of naive and memory T cell subsets. Reverse transcription of blood and skin TCR RNA was primed at alpha and beta constant regions. The SP2 primer and nested alpha and beta constant region primers amplified ligated cDNA in four rounds. In TCRdb, the UMI-ligation and nested PCR reads were re-called with MiXCR into one record per CDR3 protein. The data show fewer than 20,000 distinct CDR3 sequences, less than 9.5% seen once. Documented treatment: skin biopsy from PPD injection site in Mantoux-positive individual. Cells were not sorted; total RNA input targeted roughly 1 to 1000 ng. An oligonucleotide containing a UMI was ligated to the 3' end of TCR cDNA. Tuberculin skin test biopsies were taken where PPD was injected in Mantoux-positive people. This clonotype turned up a few times. One junction end disagrees with the germline gene, perhaps due to a read error.

Germline V gene lookup returns CDR1 DFQATT and CDR2 SNEGSKA (reference sequence). The CDR3 is 17 residues long. The receptor was isolated from an adult in good health. The rearrangement links TRBV20-1 to TRBJ2-7; possibly TRBD1 for D (7 bases). The sequences come from skin, collected from a tuberculin skin test site. CDR3 bases: TGCAGTGCTCGAGAGGGGGCTACCGGGACTTTCCTCTACGAGCAGTACTTC. It is translated as CSAREGATGTFLYEQYF.